Below are 24 T cell receptor beta chains sequenced from a single sample in a study of blood T cell repertoires in COVID-19 (dated by TCRdb to the early 2020s). Receptors were amplified or captured by the immunoSEQ multiplex PCR assay. This immuneACCESS table, as held by TCRdb, lists in-frame sequences with V and J called but not all clones. Of the missing ones, under half trace to an unresolved V gene in checked studies; the others have no known cause. This sample is represented by under 200,000 clones; approximately 79% of them were singletons. The ten largest clones add up to roughly 19% of the sample. The sequenced material came from PBMCs or T cells enriched from blood (not recorded which). The receptors derive from a woman in her 70s in a cohort exposed to, infected with or recovered from COVID-19 (not recorded which).

The V and J genes are TRBV5-1 and TRBJ2-7; 9 bases map to TRBD1. V dropped 4 bases and J dropped 4; count of bases not matched to a gene: 6. In germline, CDR1 is SGHRS, CDR2 YFSETQ. CDR3 size: 14 residues. The CDR3 loop is CASSQTGGSYEQYF. In DNA, the CDR3 is TGCGCCAGCAGCCAGACAGGGGGGAGTTACGAGCAGTACTTC.

The J gene is TRBJ1-5, the V gene TRBV25-1, with D uncertain. Trimming removed 5 bases at V and 3 bases at J, with 8 bases between. The CDR3 covers 13 residues. Germline values: CDR1 MGHDK, CDR2 SYGVNS. The CDR3, as DNA: TGTGCCAGCAGTCGGGGTTTCAATCAGCCCCAGCATTTT. It specifies CASSRGFNQPQHF.

The chain links TRBV7-2 to TRBJ2-5, with TRBD2 identical over 14 bases. Germline V CDR1 and CDR2: SGHTA, FQGNSA. The V gene end was trimmed by 5 bases and the J gene end by 7 bases; junction bases not matched to a gene: 9. This CDR3 spans 16 amino acids. CDR3 in DNA: TGTGCCAGCAGCCTTGGGACTAGCGGGAGCGGGTGGACCCAGTACTTC. Translated, it gives CASSLGTSGSGWTQYF.

V gene TRBV3-1 (or the pseudogene TRBV3-2) combines with J gene TRBJ1-2; tentatively, D is TRBD1 (5 bases). CDR3 length: 15 amino acids. Germline V gene lookup returns CDR1 LGHDT and CDR2 YNNKEL (reference sequence). Between the trimmed V and J ends, which lost 3 bases and 3 bases, there was a span of 14 bases. CDR3 coding DNA: TGTGCCAGCAGCCATGACCTGGGGGGTGACTATGGCTACACCTTC. Translating it yields CASSHDLGGDYGYTF.

This sequence joins TRBV18 and TRBJ2-2, with D unresolved. In germline, CDR1 is KGHSH, CDR2 LQKENI. Trimming took off 0 bases at V and 4 bases at J, with 9 bases between the two ends. The CDR3 consists of 15 residues. The CDR3 nucleotides are TGTGCCAGCTCACCACCGTCGACATTCACCGGGGAGCTGTTTTTT. Residues: CASSPPSTFTGELFF.

The rearrangement joins TRBV5-1 to TRBJ2-3; 8 bases agree with TRBD2. The J segment lost 4 bases and the V segment lost 4 bases, leaving 14 bases of the junction unmatched. The CDR3 loop spans 17 amino acids. Germline values: CDR1 SGHRS, CDR2 YFSETQ. As DNA, the CDR3 is TGCGCCAGCAGCCTACGGACTATAAGCGGGAGCCCAGATACGCAGTATTTT. This encodes CASSLRTISGSPDTQYF.

This clone came up a few times. The rearrangement joins TRBV24-1 to TRBJ2-7; 7 bases line up with TRBD1. Germline CDR1 is KGHDR and CDR2 is SFDVKD. V lost 10 bases and J lost 7; bases outside the gene matches: 12. The length of the CDR3 is 13 residues. The CDR3 nucleotides are TGTGCCACGTCACAGGGGAGTCCTACAGAGCAGTACTTC. This codes for CATSQGSPTEQYF.

In its sample, this clone was seen once. This chain joins TRBV28 and TRBJ2-6, with 8 positions matching TRBD1. The J segment lost 12 bases and the V segment lost 2 bases, leaving 9 bases of the junction unmatched. CDR3 length: 15 residues. The V gene's germline CDR1 is MDHEN and CDR2 SYDVKM. The CDR3 nucleotides read TGTGCCAGCAGTTTAAGCCGGGACAGGCCTCCCGTCCTGACTTTC. Translated, it gives CASSLSRDRPPVLTF.

The chain recombines TRBV9 with TRBJ1-3, with D perhaps matching TRBD1 (5 bases). Germline CDR1 and CDR2: SGDLS and YYNGEE. V was trimmed by 3 bases and J by 2 bases, leaving 12 bases between them. The CDR3 consists of 15 residues. CDR3: CASSADTNAGNTIYF. For the CDR3, the DNA is TGTGCCAGCAGCGCGGACACGAACGCTGGAAACACCATATATTTT.

V is TRBV30 and J is TRBJ1-2, with D uncertain. Germline CDR1 and CDR2: GTSNPN and SVGIG (reference sequence). The germline V and J ends were trimmed by 3 bases and 2 bases, with 7 bases remaining between them. The CDR3 totals 12 residues. This chain's CDR3 is CAWSEENYGYTF. CDR3 nucleotide sequence: TGTGCCTGGAGCGAGGAGAACTATGGCTACACCTTC.

V usage is TRBV3-1 (or the pseudogene TRBV3-2) and J usage is TRBJ2-1; D possibly corresponds to TRBD2 (5 bases). The germline V and J ends were trimmed by 4 bases and 8 bases, with 18 bases remaining between them. From germline, CDR1 is LGHDT and CDR2 YNNKEL (reference sequence). This CDR3 spans 15 amino acids. As DNA, the CDR3 is TGTGCCAGCAGCCCACCTCGGAGGCCGCGGCATGAGCAGTTCTTC. Translating it yields CASSPPRRPRHEQFF.

The chain combines TRBV11-2 with TRBJ2-7; the D gene is possibly TRBD1 (6 bases). This CDR3 is 18 amino acids long. The V gene lost 6 bases and the J gene lost 1 base, with 25 bases spanning the gap. Germline loops: CDR1 SGHAT, CDR2 FQNNGV. CDR3 sequence reads: CASRRAGRGGHRSYEQYF. Here the CDR3 DNA reads TGTGCCAGCAGGCGCGCCGGGCGAGGGGGACATCGTTCCTACGAGCAGTACTTC.

The rearrangement joins TRBV7-9 to TRBJ1-1; D call uncertain. CDR3 length: 15 amino acids. V shed 5 bases and J shed 5 bases, with 18 bases lying between them. Germline assignment: CDR1 SEHNR and CDR2 FQNEAQ (reference sequence). For the CDR3, the DNA is TGTGCCAGCAGCCTTACCTCGGGGAGATTAACTGAAGCTTTCTTT. Translated, it gives CASSLTSGRLTEAFF.

This clone has a handful of counts. The chain combines TRBV6-5 with TRBJ2-7; the match to TRBD2 covers 8 bases. The CDR3 has 16 residues. In germline, CDR1 is MNHEY, CDR2 SVGAGI. V lost 2 bases and J lost 4; bases outside the gene matches: 10. CDR3 DNA sequence: TGTGCCAGCAGTTACCCCGGGACCCCGGGGGGGTACGAGCAGTACTTC. Amino acid sequence: CASSYPGTPGGYEQYF.

This clone was picked up one time. The rearrangement links TRBV9 to TRBJ2-2; 8 nucleotides line up with TRBD2. Germline V gene lookup returns CDR1 SGDLS and CDR2 YYNGEE. V shed 10 bases and J 7 bases; nucleotides not matched to a gene: 15. The CDR3 sequence is 15 residues long. This chain's CDR3 is CASSGLAAGGGELFF. In DNA form, the CDR3 reads TGTGCCTCCAGCGGTTTAGCGGCGGGGGGCGGGGAGCTGTTTTTT.

The chain joins TRBV6-5 to TRBJ1-1; a weak D match, TRBD1 (6 bases). Trimming cost V 6 bases and J 0 bases, with 11 bases left between them. This CDR3 has 14 residues. Germline lookup yields CDR1 MNHEY and CDR2 SVGAGI. In DNA form, the CDR3 reads TGTGCCAGCAGCATACAGGGTATGAACACTGAAGCTTTCTTT. Its translation is CASSIQGMNTEAFF.

The chain carries TRBV5-1 and TRBJ2-2, with D perhaps TRBD1 (6 bases). The CDR3 is made up of 14 amino acids. V lost 4 bases to trimming and J lost 10 bases, with 17 bases between them. Germline values: CDR1 SGHRS, CDR2 YFSETQ. The CDR3 here is CASSRGQTGEELFF. Here the CDR3 DNA reads TGCGCCAGCAGCCGTGGACAGACTGGAGAGGAGCTGTTTTTT. Variable domain in full (rest from reference TRBV5-1 and TRBJ2-2): KAGVTQTPRYLIKTRGQQVTLSCSPISGHRSVSWYQQTPGQGLQFLFEYFSETQRNKGNFPGRFSGRQFSNSRSEMNVSTLELGDSALYLCASSRGQTGEELFFGEGSRLTVL.

CDR3 nucleotide sequence: TGTGCCAGCAGTTTGGCCGGGACAGGGGGCTACGAGCAGTACTTC. Residues: CASSLAGTGGYEQYF. The rearrangement links TRBV6-2 or TRBV6-3 to TRBJ2-7; TRBD1 agrees at 11 bases. Trimming cost V 4 bases and J 3 bases; bases outside gene matches: 5. This CDR3 has 15 amino acids. In germline, CDR1 is MNHEY, CDR2 SVGEGT.

V usage is TRBV25-1 and J usage is TRBJ1-4; weak D call: TRBD1 (6 bases). This CDR3 region has 17 residues. Per the germline V gene, CDR1 is MGHDK and CDR2 is SYGVNS. Trimming took off 1 base at V and 0 bases at J, with 12 bases between the two ends. The CDR3 sequence is CASSESGAGATNEKLFF. The CDR3 nucleotides read TGTGCCAGCAGTGAATCAGGGGCCGGCGCAACTAATGAAAAACTGTTTTTT.

The J gene is TRBJ2-1, the V gene TRBV7-9, with TRBD2 identical over 11 bases. The CDR3 covers 16 residues. CDR1 and CDR2 from the germline V gene are SEHNR and FQNEAQ (reference sequence). The V and J ends lost 5 bases and 4 bases, in that order; junction bases with no gene match: 7. CDR3 residues: CASSLGLAGPYNEQFF. The CDR3 nucleotides read TGTGCCAGCAGCCTCGGACTAGCGGGCCCGTACAATGAGCAGTTCTTC.

The chain uses TRBV20-1 and TRBJ2-1; D possibly corresponds to TRBD2 (6 bases). Trimming removed 3 bases at V and 0 bases at J, with 9 bases between. The CDR3 is 14 residues long. The germline V gene encodes CDR1 DFQATT and CDR2 SNEGSKA (reference sequence). Here the CDR3 reads CSASRGSSYNEQFF. In DNA form, the CDR3 reads TGCAGTGCTAGTCGGGGGAGCTCCTACAATGAGCAGTTCTTC.

The chain links TRBV18 to TRBJ1-4, with a weak D call TRBD1 (5 bases). V lost 3 bases and J 4 bases, leaving 6 bases between the germline ends. The CDR3 extends over 13 amino acids. Germline CDR1 is KGHSH and CDR2 is LQKENI. Written as DNA, the CDR3 is TGTGCCAGCTCACCGGGGCGTAATGAAAAACTGTTTTTT. Protein product: CASSPGRNEKLFF.

This chain uses TRBV19 with TRBJ2-3, with 9 positions matching TRBD1. The CDR3 loop spans 16 amino acids. From germline, CDR1 is LNHDA and CDR2 SQIVND (reference sequence). The V gene end was trimmed by 7 bases and the J gene end by 4 bases; junction bases not matched to a gene: 12. The CDR3, as DNA: TGTGCCAGTACTGACCCCGGACAGGGGAGGGCAGATACGCAGTATTTT. It is translated as CASTDPGQGRADTQYF.

The chain uses TRBV7-9 and TRBJ2-4; 10 nucleotides align to TRBD2. Germline V gives CDR1 SEHNR, CDR2 FQNEAQ (reference sequence). The CDR3 spans 15 residues. This chain's CDR3 is CATLAGAEAKNIQYF. CDR3 coding DNA: TGTGCAACGCTAGCGGGAGCGGAAGCCAAAAACATTCAGTACTTC.